The following is a T cell receptor (beta chain) sequence with its context. The target antigen is unknown. Each patient went into thyroid surgery without having received any treatment. These data are taken from a study of metastatic and nonmetastatic thyroid tumors. The wider study: The study looked at repertoires side by side in blood and in tumor or nodule tissue from malignant and benign thyroid patients.

The CDR3 is 16 residues long. The V and J ends lost 2 bases and 6 bases respectively, with 17 bases between them. Germline lookup yields CDR1 SGHAT and CDR2 FQNNGV. As processed by the authors: Variation in CDR3 across clinicopathological groups served as the basis for constructing a distant-metastasis classifier in papillary thyroid cancer. TCRdb ran MiXCR on the PCR reads. The V and J calls reflect TCRdb's pipeline rather than the authors' work. The table includes 14,000 to 15,000 clones, around 25% detected once. General study points: The study reportedly found significantly higher TCR beta diversity in malignant thyroid tumors than benign nodules, in blood and tumor.

The sample taken for sequencing was tumor tissue. The source is a female donor with papillary thyroid cancer or a benign thyroid nodule (not recorded which). Some clones in this sample may be carry-over from other donors' samples. The rearrangement joins TRBV11-2 to TRBJ2-1; D perhaps matches TRBD2 (6 bases). The DNA of the CDR3 is TGTGCCAGCAGCTTACTTGCGGGAACGCACTTCAATGAGCAGTTCTTC. It encodes CASSLLAGTHFNEQFF.